A single T cell receptor beta chain is shown here with its context. The Seattle patients joined while their infection was active and were tracked longitudinally afterward. The data belong to a study of blood T cell repertoires in COVID-19. Trimming shortened V by 7 bases and J by 7 bases, and 11 bases separated the two germline ends. Per the germline V gene, CDR1 is MNHEY and CDR2 is SVGAGI. The CDR3 has 11 residues. The table came from immunoSEQ multiplex PCR; TCRdb's copy has only in-frame clones and leaves some out. Of about 350,000 clones listed, about 90% are singletons. The source material was peripheral blood. V is TRBV6-5 and J is TRBJ2-7, with D possibly matching TRBD1 (7 bases). The source is a woman in her fifties or sixties with COVID-19, enrolled during active disease. CDR3 DNA sequence: TGTGCCAGCACTCAGGGGGGTGAGCAGTACTTC. This sequence encodes CASTQGGEQYF.